This T cell receptor beta chain is from a study of blood T cell repertoires in COVID-19. Assay: immunoSEQ multiplex PCR; the TCRdb copy retains only in-frame clones and omits some. The data show under 150,000 clones, more than 70% seen once. Germline values: CDR1 SNHLY, CDR2 FYNNEI. CDR3 size: 12 residues. V lost 7 bases, J lost 6 bases, and 9 bases lay in between. The clonotype comes from a woman aged 55-69 years with COVID-19, enrolled during active disease. This chain uses TRBV2 with TRBJ2-2; possible D gene TRBD1, 5 bases. Sequencing was done on a sample of peripheral blood. As DNA, the CDR3 is TGTGCCAGCATGCAGGGCCCCGGGGAGCTGTTTTTT. Translation: CASMQGPGELFF.